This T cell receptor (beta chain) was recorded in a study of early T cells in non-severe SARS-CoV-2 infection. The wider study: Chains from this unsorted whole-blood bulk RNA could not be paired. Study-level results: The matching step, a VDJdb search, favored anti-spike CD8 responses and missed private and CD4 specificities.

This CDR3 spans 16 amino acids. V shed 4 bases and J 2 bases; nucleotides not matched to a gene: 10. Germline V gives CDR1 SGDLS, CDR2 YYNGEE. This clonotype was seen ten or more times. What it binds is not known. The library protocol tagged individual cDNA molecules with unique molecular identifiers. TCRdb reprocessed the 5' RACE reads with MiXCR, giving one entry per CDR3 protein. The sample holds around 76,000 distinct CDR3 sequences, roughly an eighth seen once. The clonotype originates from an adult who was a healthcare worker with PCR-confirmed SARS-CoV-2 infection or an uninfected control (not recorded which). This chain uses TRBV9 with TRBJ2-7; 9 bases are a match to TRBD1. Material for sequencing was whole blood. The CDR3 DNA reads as TGTGCCAGCAGCACACCGCGGGACAGGGAAACCTACGAGCAGTACTTC. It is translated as CASSTPRDRETYEQYF.